This T cell receptor (beta chain) appears in the sequencing data of a study of OX40 agonist ivuxolimab in advanced cancers. About the study: Antecedent anti-PD-1, anti-PD-L1 or anti-CTLA-4 therapy was permissible, with 40% having received some.

Points from the study as a whole: On average, CD8+ T cells showed a greater number of expanded clones than CD4+. The investigators did not determine what antigen specificity the expanded peripheral T cells had.

V lost 3 bases, J lost 10 bases, and 7 bases lay in between. The CDR3 is 11 residues long. Germline-derived CDR1 and CDR2 are LGHNT and FRNRAP. Patients were ineligible given autoimmune disease history or systemic immunosuppression. Data came from immunoSEQ multiplex PCR; TCRdb stores just in-frame clones and leaves some out. The table shows about 110,000 clones, with about 91% occurring only once. This clone was counted once. Its specificity is unknown. The TCR comes from an adult with an advanced solid tumor such as melanoma, head and neck, liver or kidney cancer. V usage is TRBV12-5 and J usage is TRBJ2-1; perhaps D is TRBD1 or TRBD2 (5 bases each). Sequences were derived from CD4+ or CD8+ T cells sorted from blood, sampled in a trial of the OX40 agonist ivuxolimab. The CDR3, as DNA: TGTGCTAGTGGTTTAGAGGGGGAGCAGTTCTTC. Encoded protein: CASGLEGEQFF.